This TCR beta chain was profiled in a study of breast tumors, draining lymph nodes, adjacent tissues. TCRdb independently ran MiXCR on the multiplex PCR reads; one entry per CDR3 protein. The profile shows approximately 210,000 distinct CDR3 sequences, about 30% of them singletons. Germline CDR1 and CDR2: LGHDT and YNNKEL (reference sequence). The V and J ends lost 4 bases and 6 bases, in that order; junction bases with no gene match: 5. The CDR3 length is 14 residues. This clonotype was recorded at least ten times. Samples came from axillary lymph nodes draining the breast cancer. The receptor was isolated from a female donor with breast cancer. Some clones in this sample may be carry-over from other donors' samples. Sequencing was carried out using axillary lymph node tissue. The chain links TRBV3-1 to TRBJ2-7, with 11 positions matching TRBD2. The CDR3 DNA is TGTGCCAGCAGCCCAACTAGCGGGAGCTCCGAGCAGTACTTC. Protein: CASSPTSGSSEQYF.